This TCR beta chain was observed in a study of blood T cell repertoires in COVID-19. Study details: The United States, Italy and Spain supplied acute and convalescent COVID-19 samples. Sample material is recorded as cDNA or gDNA derived from T cells, B-cell-depleted T cells, or PBMCs.

In the original processing: Reference gene primer amplification gave estimated nucleated cell counts. Sequenced by immunoSEQ multiplex PCR; TCRdb stores in-frame clones only, minus some. That table supplies the V and J calls and clone size; D and trimming were determined from the DNA. The sample has over 250,000 clones, approximately 85% seen once; the top ten hold about 11%. This CDR3 region has 14 residues. Germline V gene lookup returns CDR1 MNHEY and CDR2 SVGAGI. The ends were cut back, 2 bases at V and 5 bases at J, with 7 bases in the middle. In its sample, this clone was seen once. The origin of this receptor is a woman in her 70s with acute or convalescent COVID-19. Sequenced material: peripheral blood. This chain joins TRBV6-5 and TRBJ1-6, with TRBD1 as a possible D gene (5 bases). In nucleotides, the CDR3 is TGTGCCAGCAGTTACGGGGCAGATAATTCACCCCTCCACTTT. As protein: CASSYGADNSPLHF.